The 30 T cell receptor beta chains given below trace back to one sample, sequenced in a study of beta chain features in type 1 diabetes. Whole-study findings and limits: Shorter TCRB CDR3s, moderately but significantly so, marked every one of the four CD4+ subsets in Type 1 diabetes patients.

Which antigens these TCRs recognize remains unknown. Expressed TCRB transcripts were sequenced because the entire RNA isolate underwent reverse transcription. Profiled with immunoSEQ multiplex PCR; TCRdb holds only in-frame clones, not every one. The sample gives tens of thousands of clones, roughly 40% of which show up once; more than 1.4% is in the top ten. Sequenced: Tregs from blood. The receptors were gathered from a man in his thirties or forties with type 1 diabetes.

This chain joins TRBV7-2 and TRBJ2-2, with TRBD1 identical over 9 bases. CDR3 length equals 15 residues. Germline values: CDR1 SGHTA, CDR2 FQGNSA. V trimming: 5 bases; J trimming: 6 bases; junction bases outside the gene matches: 7. The CDR3 is CASSPLTGGAGELFF. Here the CDR3 DNA reads TGTGCCAGCAGCCCTCTGACAGGGGGGGCCGGGGAGCTGTTTTTT.

This clone was detected a few times. The chain links TRBV6-5 to TRBJ2-7; TRBD1 aligns across 11 bases. CDR1 is MNHEY, CDR2 SVGAGI, per germline. With V trimmed by 8 bases and J by 1 base, 7 bases remained unmatched. This CDR3 has 15 amino acids. The CDR3: CASSHGQGASYEQYF. CDR3 coding DNA: TGTGCCAGCTCCCATGGACAGGGGGCTTCCTACGAGCAGTACTTC.

This clone came up a few times. This chain connects TRBV11-2 to TRBJ2-1; TRBD1 matches 7 bases. Germline trimming cut 0 bases from V and 6 bases from J; bases unmatched to any gene: 5. Germline values: CDR1 SGHAT, CDR2 FQNNGV. The CDR3 is 15 residues long. The DNA of the CDR3 is TGTGCCAGCAGCTTAGAGAATGCAGGGGGCAATGAGCAGTTCTTC. Protein: CASSLENAGGNEQFF.

J is TRBJ1-5 and V is TRBV19; 10 bases are shared with TRBD1. Germline V gene lookup returns CDR1 LNHDA and CDR2 SQIVND (reference sequence). The CDR3 spans 14 residues. Losses at the gene ends were 7 bases for V and 7 bases for J; bases not matched to a gene: 7. This chain's CDR3 is CASIQTGGRQPQHF. In DNA form, the CDR3 reads TGTGCCAGTATTCAGACAGGGGGCAGACAGCCCCAGCATTTT.

The count of this clone is one. This chain links TRBV9 with TRBJ2-3; D remains ambiguous. The CDR3 is made up of 14 amino acids. Germline V gene data show CDR1 as SGDLS and CDR2 as YYNGEE. V was pared by 0 bases and J by 2 bases, with 7 bases between. The CDR3 reads CASSVDRITDTQYF. The CDR3 nucleotides read TGTGCCAGCAGCGTAGACAGAATCACAGATACGCAGTATTTT.

This clone was seen a handful of times. This sample also contains other DNA sequences that code for the same CDR3. The chain has TRBV29-1 and TRBJ2-1; D is possibly TRBD1 (5 bases). V was shortened by 5 bases and J by 0 bases, with 8 bases between the two germline ends. Germline lookup yields CDR1 SQVTM and CDR2 ANQGSEA. This CDR3 has 13 amino acids. The CDR3 sequence is CSVQTGSYNEQFF. DNA of the CDR3: TGCAGCGTTCAAACAGGCTCCTACAATGAGCAGTTCTTC.

The rearrangement joins TRBV18 to TRBJ2-2, with a possible D match to TRBD1 (5 bases). Germline V gene lookup returns CDR1 KGHSH and CDR2 LQKENI. The CDR3 has 14 amino acids. V lost 3 bases, J lost 3 bases, and 8 bases lay in between. CDR3: CASSPQGDTGELFF. Written as DNA, the CDR3 is TGTGCCAGCTCACCCCAGGGTGACACCGGGGAGCTGTTTTTT.

The chain recombines TRBV15 with TRBJ2-4; no clear D. V lost 4 bases and J lost 0, with 7 bases in between. Looked up from germline, CDR1 is LNHNV and CDR2 is YYDKDF (reference sequence). This CDR3 has 14 amino acids. In DNA form, the CDR3 reads TGTGCCACCAGCATGACAATAGCCAAAAACATTCAGTACTTC. Translated: CATSMTIAKNIQYF.

This clone appeared a single time. The V call is TRBV9, the J call TRBJ1-3; D is perhaps TRBD1 (5 bases). The CDR3 is 14 residues long. Germline CDR1 reads SGDLS; CDR2 reads YYNGEE. V was cut by 4 bases and J by 4 bases, with 12 bases left in between. As DNA, the CDR3 is TGTGCCAGCAGCCCAAGACAGTGGGGAAACACCATATATTTT. Translating it yields CASSPRQWGNTIYF.

This clone has more than one count but fewer than ten. The chain combines TRBV9 with TRBJ1-5; 7 bases match TRBD1. Germline V gene sequence: CDR1 SGDLS, CDR2 YYNGEE. With 3 bases clipped from V and 4 bases from J, the junction kept 7 bases outside the gene matches. The CDR3 loop spans 15 amino acids. The CDR3 nucleotides read TGTGCCAGCAGCGCGGCTGGACAGGAGAATCAGCCCCAGCATTTT. Translating it yields CASSAAGQENQPQHF.

The rearrangement links TRBV2 to TRBJ2-1, with TRBD1 matching over 9 bases. The junction had 5 bases not matched to a gene; V was cut back by 4 bases and J by 4 bases. CDR3 length equals 15 residues. CDR1 and CDR2 from the germline V gene are SNHLY and FYNNEI. CDR3 loop: CASSVLGQGYNEQFF. The CDR3 nucleotides are TGTGCCAGCAGTGTACTGGGACAGGGTTACAATGAGCAGTTCTTC.

This clone was found a few times. The chain employs TRBV7-3 and TRBJ2-2, with 7 bases fitting TRBD1. The CDR3 runs to 16 residues. From germline, CDR1 is SGHTA and CDR2 FQGTGA. V gave up 2 bases and J gave up 2 bases; unmatched junction bases: 5. The CDR3 spells CASSLWGTANTGELFF. The CDR3, as DNA: TGTGCCAGCAGCTTATGGGGGACAGCAAACACCGGGGAGCTGTTTTTT.

The V and J genes are TRBV7-3 and TRBJ1-2, with TRBD1 as a possible D gene (6 bases). V was pared by 2 bases and J by 8 bases, with 15 bases between. The CDR3 has 14 amino acids. Germline values: CDR1 SGHTA, CDR2 FQGTGA. The CDR3 loop is CASSLSSGVGGYTF. CDR3 nucleotides: TGTGCCAGCAGCTTATCCTCAGGGGTTGGAGGCTACACCTTC.

This clone is a singleton in its sample. This chain joins TRBV7-8 and TRBJ2-1, with TRBD2 matching over 14 bases. With 7 bases clipped from V and 8 bases from J, the junction kept 13 bases outside the gene matches. Per the germline V gene, CDR1 is SGHVS and CDR2 is FQNEAQ. This CDR3 region has 17 residues. CDR3 protein: CASTQRWTSGRFYEQFF. In DNA, the CDR3 is TGTGCCAGCACCCAACGCTGGACTAGCGGGAGGTTTTATGAGCAGTTCTTC.

This clone appeared a few times. The chain recombines TRBV6-6 with TRBJ1-1; TRBD1 is a possible D gene (5 bases). Trimming cost V 3 bases and J 9 bases, with 11 bases left between them. Germline CDR1 is MNHNY and CDR2 is SVGAGI (reference sequence). The length of the CDR3 is 12 residues. Here the CDR3 reads CASSYLEDKAFF. CDR3 sequence (DNA): TGTGCCAGCAGTTATCTAGAGGACAAAGCTTTCTTT.

This clone was seen a handful of times. V usage is TRBV7-2 and J usage is TRBJ2-7, with TRBD2 matching over 11 bases. After removal of 4 bases from V and 2 bases from J, the junction contained 4 bases not matched to a gene. This CDR3 contains 15 residues. Germline V gene sequence: CDR1 SGHTA, CDR2 FQGNSA. CDR3 nucleotide sequence: TGTGCCAGCAGCTCTTATAGCGGGAGGGCCTACGAGCAGTACTTC. This codes for CASSSYSGRAYEQYF.

The sample holds one count of this clone. This chain connects TRBV7-9 to TRBJ1-6; TRBD1 matches at 9 bases. The CDR3 spans 16 residues. Losses at the gene ends were 6 bases for V and 4 bases for J; bases not matched to a gene: 7. Germline V lookup: CDR1 SEHNR, CDR2 FQNEAQ (reference sequence). CDR3 loop: CASSFRTGEYNSPLHF. For the CDR3, the DNA is TGTGCCAGCAGTTTTCGGACAGGGGAGTATAATTCACCCCTCCACTTT.

V and J are TRBV29-1 and TRBJ1-4; D is unresolved. In germline, CDR1 is SQVTM, CDR2 ANQGSEA. This CDR3 region has 12 residues. V was shortened by 4 bases and J by 8 bases, with 11 bases between the two germline ends. The CDR3 is CSVGWTTEKLFF. DNA of the CDR3: TGCAGCGTTGGATGGACTACAGAAAAACTGTTTTTT.

This sequence joins TRBV6-6 and TRBJ1-5; D perhaps matches TRBD1 (5 bases). The CDR3 totals 13 residues. Trimming removed 10 bases at V and 3 bases at J, with 13 bases between. Germline lookup yields CDR1 MNHNY and CDR2 SVGAGI (reference sequence). In DNA, the CDR3 is TGTGCCATTTCACAGGTTATCAATCAGCCCCAGCATTTT. This translates into CAISQVINQPQHF.

In this sample, this clone turned up a few times. DNA for the CDR3: TGTGCCAGCAGCCGCAATGTGGGACAGGTTAACTATGGCTACACCTTC. This translates into CASSRNVGQVNYGYTF. The chain uses TRBV11-2 and TRBJ1-2, with 8 nucleotides matching TRBD1. The CDR3 length is 16 residues. V was clipped by 5 bases and J by 1 base; unmatched bases: 9. Germline V lookup: CDR1 SGHAT, CDR2 FQNNGV.

This clone was detected a few times. The chain is built from TRBV29-1 and TRBJ2-7; possibly TRBD1 for D (6 bases). This CDR3 spans 22 amino acids. Trimming stripped 0 bases from V and 0 bases from J, with 33 bases between. Germline assignment: CDR1 SQVTM and CDR2 ANQGSEA. The CDR3 region is CSVEDTMPHEGDSRPFSYEQYF. CDR3 sequence (DNA): TGCAGCGTTGAAGATACAATGCCGCATGAGGGGGATTCGCGACCGTTCTCCTACGAGCAGTACTTC.

The genes are TRBV5-4 and TRBJ2-3, with TRBD2 matching 12 bases. J gave up 4 bases and V 2 bases, and 8 bases lay outside the gene matches. CDR3 length: 17 amino acids. Germline V gene data show CDR1 as SGHNT and CDR2 as YYREEE (reference sequence). The CDR3 region has the DNA TGTGCCAGCAGCTTATTGACTAGCGGGAGTTTCGCAGATACGCAGTATTTT. Translated: CASSLLTSGSFADTQYF. The full variable domain, with the rest looked up from reference TRBV5-4 and TRBJ2-3, is ETGVTQSPTHLIKTRGQQVTLRCSSQSGHNTVSWYQQALGQGPQFIFQYYREEENGRGNFPPRFSGLQFPNYSSELNVNALELDDSALYLCASSLLTSGSFADTQYFGPGTRLTVL.

The chain links TRBV28 to TRBJ1-4, with D perhaps TRBD1 (6 bases). CDR3 size: 15 residues. Germline values: CDR1 MDHEN, CDR2 SYDVKM. Trimming removed 4 bases at V and 7 bases at J, with 16 bases between. CDR3 in amino acids: CASSSQKGGGEKLFF. The DNA of the CDR3 is TGTGCCAGCAGTTCCCAAAAGGGGGGGGGTGAAAAACTGTTTTTT. The variable domain in full, completed from reference TRBV28 and TRBJ1-4, reads DVKVTQSSRYLVKRTGEKVFLECVQDMDHENMFWYRQDPGLGLRLIYFSYDVKMKEKGDIPEGYSVSREKKERFSLILESASTNQTSMYLCASSSQKGGGEKLFFGSGTQLSVL.

This clone was recorded a few times. The chain links TRBV6-5 to TRBJ2-7; 7 nucleotides match TRBD2. This CDR3 region has 13 residues. Germline V gene sequence: CDR1 MNHEY, CDR2 SVGAGI. The V and J ends lost 10 bases and 1 base, in that order; junction bases with no gene match: 7. CDR3 DNA: TGTGCCATCCGGTTTAGCGGGTCCTACGAGCAGTACTTC. It is translated as CAIRFSGSYEQYF.

The rearrangement uses TRBV6-1 and TRBJ2-5; no clear D. CDR3 length: 14 amino acids. CDR1 MNHNS and CDR2 SASEGT come from the germline V gene. Trimming stripped 2 bases from V and 3 bases from J, with 10 bases between. The CDR3 region is CASSELPSKETQYF. The CDR3 DNA follows: TGTGCCAGCAGTGAATTGCCTAGTAAAGAGACCCAGTACTTC.

Written as DNA, the CDR3 is TGCGCCAGCAGCCCTGGGACAGATACCAATCAGCCCCAGCATTTT. Protein product: CASSPGTDTNQPQHF. The chain combines TRBV5-1 with TRBJ1-5; 7 nucleotides match TRBD1. This CDR3 spans 15 amino acids. Unmatched junction bases numbered 7, after V lost 4 bases and J lost 3 bases. Germline V lookup: CDR1 SGHRS, CDR2 YFSETQ. The full variable domain, with the rest looked up from reference TRBV5-1 and TRBJ1-5, is KAGVTQTPRYLIKTRGQQVTLSCSPISGHRSVSWYQQTPGQGLQFLFEYFSETQRNKGNFPGRFSGRQFSNSRSEMNVSTLELGDSALYLCASSPGTDTNQPQHFGDGTRLSIL.

This clone showed up just a few times. The chain links TRBV7-2 to TRBJ1-5, with D possibly TRBD1 on 5 matching bases. The germline gives CDR1 SGHTA, CDR2 FQGNSA. The CDR3 runs 15 residues. Trimming shortened V by 1 base and J by 4 bases, and 11 bases separated the two germline ends. CDR3 region: CASSLDLGGNQPQHF. In DNA, the CDR3 is TGTGCCAGCAGCTTAGATCTGGGGGGAAATCAGCCCCAGCATTTT.

The CDR3 DNA reads TGTGCCAGCAGAGAACTAGTTATGAGTGAGCAGTTCTTC. Residues: CASRELVMSEQFF. The rearrangement links TRBV7-2 to TRBJ2-1, with a tentative D call TRBD2 (5 bases). Trimming left V 6 bases short and J 9 bases short, with 15 bases between. The germline gives CDR1 SGHTA, CDR2 FQGNSA. This CDR3 has 13 amino acids.

This chain links TRBV5-1 with TRBJ2-1, with a tentative D call TRBD2 (6 bases). CDR1 and CDR2 (germline): SGHRS, YFSETQ. CDR3 length: 14 residues. Trimming cost V 4 bases and J 4 bases, with 12 bases left between them. This CDR3 reads CASSPRDFYNEQFF. In DNA, the CDR3 is TGCGCCAGCAGCCCCCGGGACTTTTACAATGAGCAGTTCTTC.

This clone showed up just a few times. V and J are TRBV5-4 and TRBJ2-3, with 12 bases lining up with TRBD2. Unmatched junction bases numbered 14, after V lost 4 bases and J lost 11 bases. This CDR3 is 16 amino acids long. Per the germline V gene, CDR1 is SGHNT and CDR2 is YYREEE (reference sequence). For the CDR3, the DNA is TGTGCCAGCAGCCGAGGGACTAGCGGGTACCTTGAAGGGCAGTATTTT. It encodes CASSRGTSGYLEGQYF.